The 9 T cell receptor beta chains presented below share a single source sample, sequenced in a study of T cells in Graves' hyperthyroidism and ophthalmopathy. The CDR3 regions of TCR beta were amplified from RNA transcripts. TCR CDR3 underwent first-round RT-PCR with the HTBI primer set. TCRdb processed the multiplex PCR reads anew with MiXCR; each CDR3 protein has one entry. Among around 340,000 distinct CDR3 sequences listed, approximately 13% were seen once. The sample was blood. The source of these receptors is a woman in her twenties or thirties with Graves' hyperthyroidism.

V gene TRBV4-1 combines with J gene TRBJ1-3; unclear D gene. This CDR3 region has 13 residues. Between the trimmed V and J ends, which lost 3 bases and 4 bases, there was a span of 7 bases. The germline V gene encodes CDR1 MGHRA and CDR2 YSYEKL. CDR3 sequence reads: CASSQTRGNTIYF. The CDR3 region has the DNA TGCGCCAGCAGCCAGACGAGGGGAAACACCATATATTTT.

The V gene is TRBV3-1, the J gene TRBJ2-3; 10 bases map to TRBD1. This CDR3 spans 15 amino acids. The V gene end was trimmed by 5 bases and the J gene end by 4 bases; junction bases not matched to a gene: 6. Germline CDR1 reads LGHDT; CDR2 reads YNNKEL (reference sequence). The CDR3 DNA reads TGTGCCAGCAGCACCGGGACAGGGGATCCAGATACGCAGTATTTT. Its translation is CASSTGTGDPDTQYF.

This chain connects TRBV24-1 to TRBJ2-7; TRBD1 matches 9 bases. Per the germline V gene, CDR1 is KGHDR and CDR2 is SFDVKD. This CDR3 has 16 amino acids. V dropped 5 bases and J dropped 7; count of bases not matched to a gene: 14. CDR3 residues: CATSGASGTGSQEQYF. DNA for the CDR3: TGTGCCACCAGTGGAGCTTCCGGGACAGGGTCCCAAGAGCAGTACTTC.

This clonotype was found many times. V usage is TRBV12-3 or TRBV12-4 and J usage is TRBJ1-5; D is ambiguous. The CDR3 sequence is 14 residues long. Trimming cost V 3 bases and J 5 bases, with 11 bases left between them. The CDR3 region is CASSFLWVDQPQHF. Written as DNA, the CDR3 is TGTGCCAGCAGTTTCCTTTGGGTTGATCAGCCCCAGCATTTT.

This clonotype has a count of ten or more. This chain connects TRBV7-8 to TRBJ2-1, with 7 bases identical to TRBD2. The ends lost 5 bases at V and 9 bases at J; junction bases unmatched: 19. The CDR3 covers 17 residues. Germline V CDR1 and CDR2: SGHVS, FQNEAQ. This chain's CDR3 is CASSLGPLLSGKPEQFF. Here the CDR3 DNA reads TGTGCCAGCAGCCTAGGGCCTCTGCTCAGCGGGAAACCTGAGCAGTTCTTC.

V is TRBV20-1 and J is TRBJ2-7; TRBD1 is a possible D gene (6 bases). V lost 6 bases to trimming and J lost 3 bases, with 15 bases between them. The CDR3 spans 13 residues. The germline V gene has CDR1 DFQATT and CDR2 SNEGSKA (reference sequence). The chain's CDR3 is CSAQSPGDYEQYF. In DNA, the CDR3 is TGCAGTGCGCAATCCCCAGGGGACTACGAGCAGTACTTC.

This clonotype was observed at least ten times. This chain uses TRBV2 with TRBJ2-7, with 11 bases that match TRBD2. Trimming removed 4 bases from V and 3 bases from J; junction bases left unmatched: 5. The CDR3 has 15 amino acids. Germline V gene data show CDR1 as SNHLY and CDR2 as FYNNEI. The CDR3 loop is CASSAGTSGFYEQYF. The CDR3 DNA reads as TGTGCCAGCAGTGCCGGGACTAGCGGATTCTACGAGCAGTACTTC. Full variable domain (remainder filled in from reference TRBV2 and TRBJ2-7): EPEVTQTPSHQVTQMGQEVILRCVPISNHLYFYWYRQILGQKVEFLVSFYNNEISEKSEIFDDQFSVERPDGSNFTLKIRSTKLEDSAMYFCASSAGTSGFYEQYFGPGTRLTVT.

This clonotype was seen repeatedly, ten times or more. The rearrangement joins TRBV6-1 to TRBJ2-7, with D hard to call. CDR1 and CDR2 (germline): MNHNS, SASEGT. V gave up 1 base and J gave up 4 bases, with 5 bases separating them. This CDR3 region has 12 residues. In DNA, the CDR3 is TGTGCCAGCAGTGAAGGGAGATACGAGCAGTACTTC. Its protein is CASSEGRYEQYF.

With respect to this clonotype: A much larger clonotype is one base distant, so this may be a read error. This chain connects TRBV20-1 to TRBJ1-1; D perhaps matches TRBD1 (6 bases). The CDR3 has 13 residues. CDR1 and CDR2 from the germline V gene are DFQATT and SNEGSKA (reference sequence). CDR3: CSAPEGGGTEASF. The CDR3 coding sequence is TGCAGTGCCCCAGAGGGGGGCGGAACTGAAGCTTCCTTT.